Each of the 23 T cell receptor beta chains below was sequenced from the same sample in a study of radiotherapy plus CTLA-4 blockade in lung cancer. Libraries were prepared by immunoSEQ multiplex PCR; TCRdb keeps only in-frame clonotypes and omits some of them. The table records about 32,000 clones, 81% of them present only once. The material was peripheral blood, obtained from a patient treated with radiotherapy plus ipilimumab. The receptors here all came from a human donor with non-small cell lung cancer that progressed on radiotherapy plus ipilimumab.

The chain carries TRBV27 and TRBJ2-7; D is possibly TRBD1 (5 bases). The CDR3 runs 17 residues. The germline V gene has CDR1 MNHEY and CDR2 SMNVEV (reference sequence). Between the trimmed V and J ends, which lost 3 bases and 2 bases, there was a span of 20 bases. CDR3 loop: CASSLGSGGHLAYEQYF. As DNA, the CDR3 is TGTGCCAGCAGTTTGGGGTCGGGCGGACACCTGGCCTACGAGCAGTACTTC.

This chain uses TRBV6-4 with TRBJ2-3; D possibly corresponds to TRBD1 (6 bases). The CDR3 has 12 residues. CDR1 is MRHNA and CDR2 is SNTAGT in the germline V gene. The V gene lost 11 bases and the J gene lost 1 base, with 10 bases spanning the gap. CDR3 protein: CAHRQGTDTQYF. Written as DNA, the CDR3 is TGTGCCCACCGACAGGGCACAGATACGCAGTATTTT.

This rearrangement joins TRBV6-1 to TRBJ2-1, with a tentative D call TRBD2 (6 bases). V gave up 2 bases and J gave up 0 bases, with 11 bases separating them. Germline V gene sequence: CDR1 MNHNS, CDR2 SASEGT. The CDR3 has 16 residues. In DNA form, the CDR3 reads TGTGCCAGCAGTGAATCGGCGGGGTCCTCCTACAATGAGCAGTTCTTC. Its translation: CASSESAGSSYNEQFF.

This clone was counted only a few times. CDR3 nucleotides: TGCGCCAGCAGCCCCCAGGGTAACACTGAAGCTTTCTTT. Protein product: CASSPQGNTEAFF. The J gene is TRBJ1-1, the V gene TRBV5-1; a possible D gene is TRBD1 (5 bases). Trimming left V 4 bases short and J 2 bases short, with 9 bases between. The CDR3 extends over 13 amino acids. Germline loops: CDR1 SGHRS, CDR2 YFSETQ.

The chain combines TRBV29-1 with TRBJ1-2; possible D gene TRBD1, 5 bases. Trimming left V 5 bases short and J 4 bases short, with 8 bases between. CDR1 SQVTM and CDR2 ANQGSEA come from the germline V gene. The length of the CDR3 is 11 residues. The CDR3 region is CSVWGTYGYTF. The CDR3 DNA follows: TGCAGCGTTTGGGGCACCTATGGCTACACCTTC.

The chain has TRBV9 and TRBJ2-3; 7 bases agree with TRBD1. J was trimmed by 5 bases and V by 0 bases; bases with no gene match: 6. In germline, CDR1 is SGDLS, CDR2 YYNGEE. This CDR3 is 15 amino acids long. CDR3 region: CASSVDGYRGDTQYF. CDR3 DNA: TGTGCCAGCAGCGTAGATGGCTACAGGGGAGATACGCAGTATTTT.

For the CDR3, the DNA is TGTGCCAGCAGCAGAGCCCCTGACAGGCAACCCACAGATACGCAGTATTTT. Amino acids: CASSRAPDRQPTDTQYF. The chain employs TRBV21-1 and TRBJ2-3; the D call TRBD1 from the table was never checked on the DNA. TRBV21-1 is a pseudogene segment. CDR3 length equals 17 residues.

The chain carries TRBV5-1 and TRBJ2-1; maybe TRBD1 (5 bases). The V gene's germline CDR1 is SGHRS and CDR2 YFSETQ. CDR3 length: 13 amino acids. Trimming cost V 2 bases and J 3 bases, with 6 bases left between them. The CDR3 bases are TGCGCCAGCAGCTTAGGGGTCTACAATGAGCAGTTCTTC. It translates to CASSLGVYNEQFF.

V gene TRBV27 combines with J gene TRBJ2-7, with D tentatively TRBD1 (5 bases). CDR3 size: 14 residues. The V end lost 5 bases, the J end lost 5 bases, and 16 bases lay between the germline ends. Germline CDR1 is MNHEY and CDR2 is SMNVEV (reference sequence). Here the CDR3 DNA reads TGTGCCAGCAGTCCGTTAGGGGTCTACAACGAGCAGTACTTC. Translated, it gives CASSPLGVYNEQYF.

V gene TRBV7-6 combines with J gene TRBJ1-5, with D unresolved. V lost 0 bases, J lost 7 bases, and 10 bases lay in between. The CDR3 length is 14 residues. Germline CDR1 is SGHVS and CDR2 is FNYEAQ. The CDR3 loop is CASSLAGRTQPQHF. DNA of the CDR3: TGTGCCAGCAGCTTAGCTGGCAGAACCCAGCCCCAGCATTTT.

This clone appeared a single time. The chain employs TRBV9 and TRBJ1-3; TRBD1 aligns across 10 bases. Trimming cost V 3 bases and J 3 bases; bases outside gene matches: 3. This CDR3 comprises 15 residues. The germline V gene encodes CDR1 SGDLS and CDR2 YYNGEE. CDR3: CASSAGQGDGNTIYF. The CDR3 DNA is TGTGCCAGCAGCGCAGGACAGGGGGATGGAAACACCATATATTTT.

V usage is TRBV5-6 and J usage is TRBJ1-5; D might be TRBD1 (6 bases). CDR1 and CDR2 (germline): SGHDT, YYEEEE. V was clipped by 0 bases and J by 6 bases, with 13 bases between them. This CDR3 comprises 15 residues. CDR3 residues: CASSLAGGQGQPQHF. The CDR3 DNA reads as TGTGCCAGCAGCTTGGCGGGGGGGCAGGGTCAGCCCCAGCATTTT.

The rearrangement joins TRBV29-1 to TRBJ2-5; 8 nucleotides agree with TRBD2. Germline V gene sequence: CDR1 SQVTM, CDR2 ANQGSEA. The CDR3 is 15 residues long. The V gene end was trimmed by 1 base and the J gene end by 0 bases; junction bases not matched to a gene: 4. The chain's CDR3 is CSVEGGAGDQETQYF. CDR3 in DNA: TGCAGCGTTGAAGGAGGAGCGGGGGACCAAGAGACCCAGTACTTC.

There are a few counts of this clone. The chain links TRBV5-4 to TRBJ1-2, with TRBD1 matching 8 bases. Germline loops: CDR1 SGHNT, CDR2 YYREEE (reference sequence). V dropped 0 bases and J dropped 8; count of bases not matched to a gene: 9. CDR3 length: 15 residues. CDR3: CASSLAGQGVGGYTF. CDR3 bases: TGTGCCAGCAGCTTGGCTGGACAGGGAGTAGGGGGCTACACCTTC.

This clone has only a few counts. The rearrangement joins TRBV11-2 to TRBJ2-1; the D gene is possibly TRBD2 (6 bases). From germline, CDR1 is SGHAT and CDR2 FQNNGV. V lost 3 bases, J lost 4 bases, and 19 bases lay in between. CDR3 length: 17 residues. CDR3 sequence (DNA): TGTGCCAGCAGCTTCTACCATATCGGGGGTAATTACAATGAGCAGTTCTTC. Its translation is CASSFYHIGGNYNEQFF.

In its sample, this clone was seen once. The J gene is TRBJ2-2, the V gene TRBV2; TRBD2 matches 15 bases. Looked up from germline, CDR1 is SNHLY and CDR2 is FYNNEI. The CDR3 has 15 residues. V shed 8 bases and J 7 bases; nucleotides not matched to a gene: 5. DNA for the CDR3: TGTGCCAGCTCCGGGACTAGCGGGGGGAGCGGGGAGCTGTTTTTT. It encodes CASSGTSGGSGELFF. The complete variable domain, with remaining parts taken from reference TRBV2 and TRBJ2-2, reads EPEVTQTPSHQVTQMGQEVILRCVPISNHLYFYWYRQILGQKVEFLVSFYNNEISEKSEIFDDQFSVERPDGSNFTLKIRSTKLEDSAMYFCASSGTSGGSGELFFGEGSRLTVL.

The gene calls are TRBV2 and TRBJ2-3, with unresolved D. The CDR3 sequence is 13 residues long. Trimming stripped 5 bases from V and 4 bases from J, with 10 bases between. Germline V gene data show CDR1 as SNHLY and CDR2 as FYNNEI. Here the CDR3 DNA reads TGTGCCAGCAGTTTCGACTGGTCAGATACGCAGTATTTT. This gives the protein CASSFDWSDTQYF.

V is TRBV27 and J is TRBJ2-7; D might be TRBD2 (6 bases). With 6 bases removed from V and 2 bases from J, the gap between germline ends came to 17 bases. Per germline, CDR1 MNHEY and CDR2 SMNVEV (reference sequence). This CDR3 region has 15 residues. In DNA, the CDR3 is TGTGCCAGCAGCCCTCGGCGGGGAAAGACCTACGAGCAGTACTTC. Translating it yields CASSPRRGKTYEQYF.

The chain is built from TRBV6-1 and TRBJ2-7, with D possibly TRBD1 on 6 matching bases. The V gene lost 1 base and the J gene lost 3 bases, with 7 bases spanning the gap. CDR1 is MNHNS and CDR2 is SASEGT in the germline V gene. This CDR3 contains 13 residues. The CDR3 nucleotides are TGTGCCAGCAGTGAAGAGGGGGACTACGAGCAGTACTTC. Encoded protein: CASSEEGDYEQYF.

A single count supports this clone. The chain links TRBV6-1 to TRBJ2-2; perhaps TRBD2 as D (6 bases). The V gene lost 6 bases and the J gene lost 8 bases, with 10 bases spanning the gap. The CDR3 has 12 residues. From germline, CDR1 is MNHNS and CDR2 SASEGT. This CDR3 is CASSVSGGELFF. CDR3 DNA: TGTGCCAGCAGCGTTAGCGGAGGGGAGCTGTTTTTT.

V usage is TRBV19 and J usage is TRBJ2-1; weak D call: TRBD2 (5 bases). From germline, CDR1 is LNHDA and CDR2 SQIVND (reference sequence). The V end lost 4 bases, the J end lost 9 bases, and 19 bases lay between the germline ends. The CDR3 has 15 amino acids. The CDR3 reads CASSRGDIFAPEQFF. CDR3 in DNA: TGTGCCAGTAGTAGGGGAGACATTTTCGCTCCTGAGCAGTTCTTC.

The chain has TRBV5-1 and TRBJ2-5; the match to TRBD2 covers 12 bases. The CDR3 is made up of 14 amino acids. Trimming took 0 bases from V and 8 from J; bases not matched to a gene: 2. The germline CDR1 and CDR2 sequences are SGHRS and YFSETQ. The CDR3 sequence is CASSLELAGGTQYF. The CDR3 nucleotides read TGCGCCAGCAGCTTGGAACTAGCGGGGGGCACCCAGTACTTC.

V usage is TRBV21-1 and J usage is TRBJ1-5; the D call of TRBD1 is as the table states it, not checked on the DNA. TRBV21-1 is annotated as a pseudogene. CDR3 length: 14 residues. The DNA for the CDR3 is TGTGCCAGCAGCCCTACAGGGGGGAATCAGCCCCAGCATTTT. As protein: CASSPTGGNQPQHF.